Sequencing of this T cell receptor beta chain was carried out in a study of blood T cell repertoires in COVID-19. CDR1 is SEHNR, CDR2 FQNEAQ, per germline (reference sequence). V dropped 5 bases and J dropped 2; count of bases not matched to a gene: 10. The CDR3 consists of 16 residues. Sequencing was performed with immunoSEQ multiplex PCR; in TCRdb, only in-frame clones are kept and a portion is missing. The repertoire holds more than 250,000 clones, with about 90% as singletons. Enrolled through a virtual design, the participants were between 18 and 89 years of age and came from 24 US areas. V and J are TRBV7-9 and TRBJ2-3; 7 bases line up with TRBD1. The origin of this receptor is a woman under 40 who had recovered from COVID-19. Sequenced sample: PBMCs or T cells enriched from blood (not recorded which). The CDR3 spells CASSRRDRVFTDTQYF. CDR3 sequence (DNA): TGTGCCAGCAGCCGTCGAGACAGGGTATTCACAGATACGCAGTATTTT.